A single sample gave rise to the 14 T cell receptor beta chains below, sequenced in a study of T cells in Graves' hyperthyroidism and ophthalmopathy. Using RNA transcripts as the source, TCR beta CDR3 regions were amplified. TCR CDR3 regions were first amplified by RT-PCR with HTBI primers. TCRdb recomputed calls from the multiplex PCR reads with MiXCR, one row per CDR3 protein. The sample lists 600,000 to 700,000 distinct CDR3 sequences, roughly 46% occurring once. Sequencing was carried out using peripheral blood or thyroid tissue (not recorded which). The receptor source for this set is an adult man with Graves' disease, either hyperthyroidism or ophthalmopathy (not recorded which).

This clonotype was recorded once. The V gene is TRBV20-1, the J gene TRBJ1-5, with D perhaps matching TRBD1 (5 bases). The V gene's germline CDR1 is DFQATT and CDR2 SNEGSKA (reference sequence). Trimming removed 3 bases at V and 11 bases at J, with 14 bases between. This CDR3 contains 12 residues. CDR3 in amino acids: CSARGGAETQHF. For the CDR3, the DNA is TGCAGTGCTAGGGGCGGGGCTGAGACCCAGCATTTT.

The V and J genes are TRBV5-4 and TRBJ2-5; D gene unclear. The CDR3 is 15 amino acids. The V gene lost 0 bases and the J gene lost 4 bases, with 13 bases spanning the gap. From germline, CDR1 is SGHNT and CDR2 YYREEE (reference sequence). In DNA form, the CDR3 reads TGTGCCAGCAGCTTGGGATCGGAATTCGGAGAGACCCAGTACTTC. It translates to CASSLGSEFGETQYF.

With regard to this clonotype: At one end, the junction sequence differs from germline, possibly due to a read error. V is TRBV12-3 or TRBV12-4 and J is TRBJ2-5, with D perhaps TRBD2 (6 bases). The CDR3 is made up of 9 amino acids. The CDR3 spells CASSLAGGF. DNA of the CDR3: TGTGCCAGCAGTTTAGCCGGGGGCTTC.

This chain connects TRBV19 to TRBJ1-6; D is unclear. Germline CDR1 reads LNHDA; CDR2 reads SQIVND (reference sequence). This CDR3 has 13 amino acids. The V and J ends lost 6 bases and 5 bases respectively, with 8 bases between them. DNA of the CDR3: TGTGCCAGTAGGGACGGAGATAATTCACCCCTCCACTTT. This sequence encodes CASRDGDNSPLHF. Based on the CDR3 plus reference TRBV19 and TRBJ1-6, the full variable domain is DGGITQSPKYLFRKEGQNVTLSCEQNLNHDAMYWYRQDPGQGLRLIYYSQIVNDFQKGDIAEGYSVSREKKESFPLTVTSAQKNPTAFYLCASRDGDNSPLHFGNGTRLTVT.

A few counts support this clonotype. V and J are TRBV12-3 or TRBV12-4 and TRBJ1-1; 7 nucleotides align to TRBD1. V dropped 2 bases and J dropped 6; count of bases not matched to a gene: 6. The CDR3 covers 14 residues. The DNA for the CDR3 is TGTGCCAGCAGTTTACAGGGGGATTGGGCTGAAGCTTTCTTT. This translates into CASSLQGDWAEAFF.

A few counts support this clonotype. The chain has TRBV15 and TRBJ1-2; 12 positions match TRBD1. The CDR3 runs to 16 residues. Germline V gene data show CDR1 as LNHNV and CDR2 as YYDKDF (reference sequence). The V gene end was trimmed by 0 bases and the J gene end by 4 bases; junction bases not matched to a gene: 3. The CDR3 DNA sequence: TGTGCCACCAGCAGAGAGGGACAGGGGGCTGGCTATGGCTACACCTTC. It codes for CATSREGQGAGYGYTF.

The chain is built from TRBV4-3 and TRBJ2-5; 8 bases are shared with TRBD2. Germline V gives CDR1 LGHNA, CDR2 YSLEER. V shed 4 bases and J 4 bases; nucleotides not matched to a gene: 14. The CDR3 loop spans 17 amino acids. CDR3: CASSRLPYSGNGETQYF. The CDR3 DNA reads TGCGCCAGCAGCCGTCTTCCGTATAGCGGGAACGGAGAGACCCAGTACTTC.

This clonotype was observed a few times. This chain links TRBV5-1 with TRBJ1-1; 8 nucleotides agree with TRBD1. The CDR3 has 15 residues. Germline V lookup: CDR1 SGHRS, CDR2 YFSETQ. After removal of 3 bases from V and 6 bases from J, the junction contained 10 bases not matched to a gene. DNA for the CDR3: TGCGCCAGCAGCTACTTGGACAGGGACACCGCTGAAGCTTTCTTT. Translating it yields CASSYLDRDTAEAFF.

The gene calls are TRBV19 and TRBJ1-1, with a possible D match to TRBD1 (5 bases). Trimming removed 11 bases from V and 1 base from J, with 11 bases in between. The germline V gene has CDR1 LNHDA and CDR2 SQIVND (reference sequence). The CDR3 runs to 12 residues. The CDR3 spells CASGHQNTEAFF. The CDR3 coding sequence is TGTGCCTCCGGACACCAGAACACTGAAGCTTTCTTT. The whole variable domain, remainder taken from reference TRBV19 and TRBJ1-1, is DGGITQSPKYLFRKEGQNVTLSCEQNLNHDAMYWYRQDPGQGLRLIYYSQIVNDFQKGDIAEGYSVSREKKESFPLTVTSAQKNPTAFYLCASGHQNTEAFFGQGTRLTVV.

This clonotype occurred a few times. The chain joins TRBV2 to TRBJ1-4; 8 bases map to TRBD1. V lost 8 bases to trimming and J lost 0 bases; unmatched junction nucleotides: 2. CDR1 is SNHLY and CDR2 is FYNNEI in the germline V gene. The CDR3 loop spans 14 amino acids. The CDR3 nucleotides read TGTGCCAGCTCGGGACAGGCAACTAATGAAAAACTGTTTTTT. Its protein product is CASSGQATNEKLFF.

This clonotype was detected many times. The chain joins TRBV2 to TRBJ1-2; no firm D call. Germline V gives CDR1 SNHLY, CDR2 FYNNEI. There are 10 residues in the CDR3. Trimming cost V 8 bases and J 7 bases, with 8 bases left between them. CDR3 sequence: CASYSVGYTF. In DNA, the CDR3 is TGTGCCAGCTATTCGGTTGGCTACACCTTC.

This chain connects TRBV5-1 to TRBJ2-2, with D unclear. CDR1 SGHRS and CDR2 YFSETQ come from the germline V gene. The V and J ends lost 1 base and 0 bases respectively, with 10 bases between them. The CDR3 length is 16 residues. Here the CDR3 reads CASSLSGRSNTGELFF. In DNA, the CDR3 is TGCGCCAGCAGCTTGAGTGGCAGGTCGAACACCGGGGAGCTGTTTTTT.

This clonotype was seen only a few times. This sequence joins TRBV19 and TRBJ1-2; 8 bases line up with TRBD1. The CDR3 spans 15 residues. Germline V gene data show CDR1 as LNHDA and CDR2 as SQIVND (reference sequence). V was pared by 3 bases and J by 3 bases, with 6 bases of the junction left unmatched. This CDR3 reads CASSIPGGGYYGYTF. The CDR3 DNA follows: TGTGCCAGTAGTATCCCAGGGGGCGGGTACTATGGCTACACCTTC.

This clonotype was counted at least ten times. This chain's CDR3 is CSGLGQGDEKLFF. CDR3 sequence (DNA): TGCAGCGGACTCGGACAGGGGGATGAAAAACTGTTTTTT. The genes are TRBV29-1 and TRBJ1-4, with 10 bases matching TRBD1. The germline gives CDR1 SQVTM, CDR2 ANQGSEA. This CDR3 comprises 13 residues. Trimming removed 7 bases from V and 6 bases from J; junction bases left unmatched: 5.